This T cell receptor (beta chain) was observed in a study of T cell repertoires in cytomegalovirus infection. Turning to the study itself: CMV infection together with matching HLA type was indicated by public TCR beta signatures. Whole-study findings and limits: The cumulative frequency of public TCR beta families identified carriers of CMV plus the relevant HLA.

CDR1 is SGHTA and CDR2 is FQGNSA in the germline V gene. This CDR3 comprises 16 residues. V lost 5 bases to trimming and J lost 2 bases; unmatched junction nucleotides: 7. Each CDR3 protein is one row after TCRdb ran MiXCR on the reads. The sample contains 300,000 or so distinct CDR3 sequences, about 26% of which appear only once. In its sample, this clonotype was seen many times. What it binds is not known. The chain couples TRBV7-2 to TRBJ2-1, with 9 bases identical to TRBD2. Input material: PBMCs. The origin of this receptor is a human donor in good health (CMV status not recorded). Some clones in this sample may be carry-over from other donors' samples. The CDR3: CASSLRSGRPYNEQFF. The CDR3 coding sequence is TGTGCCAGCAGCCTCCGTAGCGGGAGACCCTACAATGAGCAGTTCTTC. The variable domain in full, completed from reference TRBV7-2 and TRBJ2-1, reads GAGVSQSPSNKVTEKGKDVELRCDPISGHTALYWYRQSLGQGLEFLIYFQGNSAPDKSGLPSDRFSAERTGGSVSTLTIQRTQQEDSAVYLCASSLRSGRPYNEQFFGPGTRLTVL.